Included here is one TCR beta chain sequence, with context. The antigen is not known. This sample was included in a study of T cell repertoires in cytomegalovirus infection. About the research overall: It can be stated that public TCR beta signatures indicated CMV infection as well as a matching HLA type. Points from the study as a whole: Cumulative frequency (of public TCR beta family members) identified carriers of CMV plus the relevant HLA. CMV-specific TCR beta clonotypes restricted by HLA-C were the ones dominating the ex vivo response.

The CDR3 totals 20 residues. CDR1 MNHEY and CDR2 SVGAGI come from the germline V gene. V gave up 0 bases and J gave up 3 bases; unmatched junction bases: 17. TCRdb analysed the reads with MiXCR anew, one entry per CDR3 protein. This sample has approximately 260,000 distinct CDR3 sequences, with over 15% found just once. The receptor was derived from a human donor in good health (CMV status not recorded). Some clones in this sample may be carry-over from other donors' samples. This chain joins TRBV6-5 and TRBJ1-1; 9 positions match TRBD1. Sample: CD8+ T cells from PBMCs. The CDR3 region is CASSYSILRYTGGADTEAFF. CDR3 bases: TGTGCCAGCAGTTACTCGATACTTCGTTACACAGGGGGCGCGGACACTGAAGCTTTCTTT.